This T cell receptor beta chain was obtained from a study of shared clonotypes between healthy human individuals. The overall study: The study used three CD4 naive, three CD4 memory, two CD8 naive and one CD8 memory plate per donor. Study-level findings and limits: When naive CD4 clonotypes were compared across a few donors, around 5% were shared. Across subsets, estimated richness was generally greater for naive than for memory populations.

Germline V gene sequence: CDR1 SGHKS, CDR2 YYEKEE (reference sequence). The V and J ends lost 0 bases and 0 bases, in that order; junction bases with no gene match: 8. This CDR3 has 17 residues. Comment on this clone: Its matching antigen is unknown.

Running of the assay took place at deep level. This table comes from immunoSEQ multiplex PCR, and its TCRdb copy is limited to in-frame clones, with some not included. The repertoire holds roughly 1,000,000 clones, with approximately 78% as singletons. Sequencing was carried out using memory CD4+ T cells from PBMCs. Noted subset: CD45RA-negative fraction. The V gene is TRBV5-5, the J gene TRBJ1-1, with 7 bases aligning to TRBD1. The origin of this receptor is a man between 18 and 35 years old in good health. Some clones in this sample may be carry-over from other donors' samples. This CDR3 is CASSLAGQRGMNTEAFF. The CDR3 nucleotides are TGTGCCAGCAGCTTGGCGGGACAGAGAGGGATGAACACTGAAGCTTTCTTT. Full variable domain (remainder filled in from reference TRBV5-5 and TRBJ1-1): DAGVTQSPTHLIKTRGQQVTLRCSPISGHKSVSWYQQVLGQGPQFIFQYYEKEERGRGNFPDRFSARQFPNYSSELNVNALLLGDSALYLCASSLAGQRGMNTEAFFGQGTRLTVV.